Sequencing of this T cell receptor beta chain was carried out in a study of control samples from healthy donors and cancer patients. Produced via immunoSEQ multiplex PCR; TCRdb's table is partial and in-frame only. The sample has over 100,000 clones; over 85% are singletons. The V and J ends lost 4 bases and 5 bases, in that order; junction bases with no gene match: 8. The CDR3 loop spans 16 amino acids. CDR1 is SGHTA and CDR2 is FQGTGA in the germline V gene. The sample consisted of blood. This sequence joins TRBV7-3 and TRBJ2-1, with TRBD2 matching 10 bases. This sequence originates from a man younger than 35 in good health. The CDR3 nucleotides read TGTGCCAGCAGCTACGGGACTAGCGTTGGGCACAATGAGCAGTTCTTC. It codes for CASSYGTSVGHNEQFF.